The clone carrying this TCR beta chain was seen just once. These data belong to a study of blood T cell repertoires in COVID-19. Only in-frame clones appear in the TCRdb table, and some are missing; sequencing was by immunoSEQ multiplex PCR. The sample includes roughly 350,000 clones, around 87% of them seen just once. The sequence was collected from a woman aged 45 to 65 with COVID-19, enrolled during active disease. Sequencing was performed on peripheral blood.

The CDR3 protein is CASSMMAAYEQYF. The CDR3 DNA sequence: TGTGCCAGCAGCATGATGGCCGCCTACGAGCAGTACTTC. The genes are TRBV7-3 and TRBJ2-7; D is unclear. CDR3 size: 13 residues. Germline CDR1 is SGHTA and CDR2 is FQGTGA. Between the trimmed V and J ends, which lost 5 bases and 2 bases, there was a span of 10 bases.